These 23 T cell receptor beta chains were all obtained from the same sample, sequenced in a study of T cells after yellow fever vaccination. From the 5' RACE reads, TCRdb called clonotypes with MiXCR, one entry per CDR3 protein. The sample lists more than 110,000 distinct CDR3 sequences, around 6.3% seen once, with over 0.55% in the top ten. The sample here was CD4+ T cells sorted from PBMCs, taken 10 days after the yellow fever booster vaccination. Source of these receptors: a man aged 30 to 45 who received the YFV17D yellow fever vaccine.

The table lists this clonotype with many counts. The chain uses TRBV29-1 and TRBJ2-2, with D tentatively TRBD2 (5 bases). In germline, CDR1 is SQVTM, CDR2 ANQGSEA. This CDR3 is built from 13 residues. Trimming pared 7 bases from V and 6 bases from J, leaving 15 bases between. The CDR3 sequence: CSGQRGVAGELFF. CDR3 nucleotide sequence: TGCAGCGGACAACGGGGTGTAGCCGGGGAGCTGTTTTTT.

The table lists this clonotype with many counts. This chain uses TRBV28 with TRBJ2-1; D might be TRBD2 (6 bases). Germline V gene data show CDR1 as MDHEN and CDR2 as SYDVKM. The CDR3 sequence is 16 residues long. V lost 2 bases and J 4 bases, leaving 15 bases between the germline ends. Here the CDR3 reads CASSLSGMGGYNEQFF. As DNA, the CDR3 is TGTGCCAGCAGTTTAAGTGGGATGGGGGGTTACAATGAGCAGTTCTTC.

This clonotype came up many times. V is TRBV18 and J is TRBJ2-1; D ambiguous. This CDR3 is built from 13 residues. The V gene's germline CDR1 is KGHSH and CDR2 LQKENI. V was cut by 4 bases and J by 7 bases, with 11 bases left in between. The CDR3 bases are TGTGCCAGCTCACTATCCCGTGGGAATGAGCAGTTCTTC. Translating gives CASSLSRGNEQFF.

This clonotype was counted ten times or more. The chain recombines TRBV5-1 with TRBJ1-2; 7 bases line up with TRBD1. Trimming at V came to 4 bases and at J to 2 bases, leaving 5 bases not matched to a gene. The CDR3 is 14 residues long. Germline CDR1 is SGHRS and CDR2 is YFSETQ. The CDR3 spells CASSQTGSNYGYTF. DNA for the CDR3: TGCGCCAGCAGCCAGACAGGGTCGAACTATGGCTACACCTTC.

This clonotype has at least ten counts. Here the CDR3 reads CATSREPGQFYGYTF. The DNA of the CDR3 is TGTGCCACCAGCAGAGAGCCAGGACAATTCTATGGCTACACCTTC. This rearrangement joins TRBV15 to TRBJ1-2; the D gene is possibly TRBD1 (5 bases). Looked up from germline, CDR1 is LNHNV and CDR2 is YYDKDF (reference sequence). The V and J ends lost 0 bases and 4 bases respectively, with 12 bases between them. CDR3 size: 15 residues.

This clonotype was seen at least ten times. The chain joins TRBV12-3 or TRBV12-4 to TRBJ2-3; D gene uncertain. The CDR3 totals 12 residues. V was clipped by 5 bases and J by 8 bases, with 11 bases between them. The CDR3 loop is CASSSSRATQYF. The CDR3 region has the DNA TGTGCCAGCAGTAGCAGCCGGGCTACGCAGTATTTT.

The DNA of the CDR3 is TGCGCCAGCAGCGCCGCCGGGTCTACGACTGAAGCTTTCTTT. Protein: CASSAAGSTTEAFF. The rearrangement uses TRBV5-1 and TRBJ1-1; D gene ambiguous. This CDR3 is built from 14 residues. Germline lookup yields CDR1 SGHRS and CDR2 YFSETQ. Trimming removed 4 bases at V and 5 bases at J, with 15 bases between.

This clonotype appeared many times. V and J are TRBV7-2 and TRBJ2-1; D not resolved. CDR1 and CDR2 from the germline V gene are SGHTA and FQGNSA. Trimming took 1 base from V and 7 from J, leaving 11 bases between them. The CDR3 sequence is 14 residues long. CDR3 loop: CASSLVVAANEQFF. The CDR3 region has the DNA TGTGCCAGCAGCTTAGTGGTCGCGGCTAATGAGCAGTTCTTC.

In its sample, this clonotype was seen many times. The chain recombines TRBV19 with TRBJ2-2, with D possibly being TRBD1 (6 bases). The V end was cut by 3 bases, the J end by 5 bases, with 13 bases between. The CDR3 runs to 15 residues. Per germline, CDR1 LNHDA and CDR2 SQIVND (reference sequence). The CDR3: CASSMSGVKTGELFF. CDR3 nucleotides: TGTGCCAGTAGTATGTCAGGGGTAAAAACCGGGGAGCTGTTTTTT.

Here the CDR3 reads CASRQDGRLSYEQYF. DNA for the CDR3: TGTGCCAGCAGGCAAGACGGGAGGCTCTCCTACGAGCAGTACTTC. The V and J genes are TRBV11-2 and TRBJ2-7; 7 positions agree with TRBD2. CDR1 and CDR2 from the germline V gene are SGHAT and FQNNGV. This CDR3 is 15 amino acids long. V dropped 6 bases and J dropped 0; count of bases not matched to a gene: 8.

There are many counts of this clonotype. V usage is TRBV7-9 and J usage is TRBJ1-5; a possible D gene is TRBD1 (6 bases). Germline V gene sequence: CDR1 SEHNR, CDR2 FQNEAQ (reference sequence). This CDR3 contains 12 residues. The V gene lost 5 bases and the J gene lost 7 bases, with 9 bases spanning the gap. The CDR3 bases are TGTGCCAGCAGCGCAGGGGACCAGCCCCAGCATTTT. Amino acid sequence: CASSAGDQPQHF.

This clonotype was counted at least ten times. The chain recombines TRBV9 with TRBJ2-1, with D unresolved. The length of the CDR3 is 15 residues. In germline, CDR1 is SGDLS, CDR2 YYNGEE. The ends were cut back, 0 bases at V and 6 bases at J, with 13 bases in the middle. The CDR3 DNA sequence: TGTGCCAGCAGCGTAGCCCCCTCTCCAAGCAATGAGCAGTTCTTC. It is translated as CASSVAPSPSNEQFF. Filled out from reference TRBV9 and TRBJ2-1, the complete variable domain reads DSGVTQTPKHLITATGQRVTLRCSPRSGDLSVYWYQQSLDQGLQFLIQYYNGEERAKGNILERFSAQQFPDLHSELNLSSLELGDSALYFCASSVAPSPSNEQFFGPGTRLTVL.

The table lists this clonotype with many counts. The chain links TRBV5-1 to TRBJ2-1, with 15 bases lining up with TRBD2. The CDR3 has 17 residues. CDR1 SGHRS and CDR2 YFSETQ come from the germline V gene. V gave up 2 bases and J gave up 7 bases; unmatched junction bases: 7. DNA of the CDR3: TGCGCCAGCAGCTTAAGGACTAGCGGGAGGGGAAGGAATGAGCAGTTCTTC. Translated: CASSLRTSGRGRNEQFF.

This clonotype was picked up many times. The chain is built from TRBV10-3 and TRBJ2-1, with no clear D. Germline V gives CDR1 ENHRY, CDR2 SYGVKD. This CDR3 is 11 amino acids long. V was shortened by 4 bases and J by 8 bases, with 6 bases between the two germline ends. CDR3 sequence: CAISVGYEQFF. The CDR3 nucleotides read TGTGCCATCAGTGTCGGGTATGAGCAGTTCTTC.

This clonotype was observed at least ten times. The rearrangement links TRBV3-1 to TRBJ2-7, with unresolved D. This CDR3 region has 15 residues. The germline gives CDR1 LGHDT, CDR2 YNNKEL (reference sequence). The V end was cut by 1 base, the J end by 5 bases, with 15 bases between. The CDR3 bases are TGTGCCAGCAGCCAAGCCGGCGGTCCTCGTCACGAGCAGTACTTC. Amino acids: CASSQAGGPRHEQYF.

This clonotype has a handful of counts. The chain employs TRBV9 and TRBJ2-1; D is perhaps TRBD1 (6 bases). There are 16 residues in the CDR3. The V and J ends lost 0 bases and 7 bases respectively, with 17 bases between them. CDR1 and CDR2 (germline): SGDLS, YYNGEE. The CDR3 is CASSVVGQGSRNEQFF. The CDR3 DNA reads as TGTGCCAGCAGCGTAGTTGGGCAGGGGTCTCGGAATGAGCAGTTCTTC.

The rearrangement uses TRBV6-1 and TRBJ1-1; maybe TRBD1 (5 bases). Trimming cost V 6 bases and J 4 bases, with 15 bases left between them. This CDR3 region has 14 residues. Germline values: CDR1 MNHNS, CDR2 SASEGT. As DNA, the CDR3 is TGTGCCAGCAGGGGACCCCCGTCCGGCACTGAAGCTTTCTTT. It yields the protein CASRGPPSGTEAFF.

This clonotype was counted ten times or more. This chain uses TRBV5-1 with TRBJ2-2; no clear D. The V gene's germline CDR1 is SGHRS and CDR2 YFSETQ. The CDR3 covers 15 residues. Trimming removed 2 bases from V and 0 bases from J, with 8 bases in between. The CDR3 here is CASSLGQSNTGELFF. The CDR3, as DNA: TGCGCCAGCAGCTTAGGGCAGTCGAACACCGGGGAGCTGTTTTTT. Combining the CDR3 with reference TRBV5-1 and TRBJ2-2 gives the whole variable domain KAGVTQTPRYLIKTRGQQVTLSCSPISGHRSVSWYQQTPGQGLQFLFEYFSETQRNKGNFPGRFSGRQFSNSRSEMNVSTLELGDSALYLCASSLGQSNTGELFFGEGSRLTVL.

Only a few counts were recorded for this clonotype. The V gene is TRBV7-9, the J gene TRBJ1-1; D call uncertain. CDR3 length: 12 residues. The V and J ends lost 4 bases and 4 bases respectively, with 7 bases between them. From germline, CDR1 is SEHNR and CDR2 FQNEAQ (reference sequence). DNA of the CDR3: TGTGCCAGCAGCTCGGTGGGCACTGAAGCTTTCTTT. This gives the protein CASSSVGTEAFF. Complete variable domain (other parts from reference TRBV7-9 and TRBJ1-1): DTGVSQNPRHKITKRGQNVTFRCDPISEHNRLYWYRQTLGQGPEFLTYFQNEAQLEKSRLLSDRFSAERPKGSFSTLEIQRTEQGDSAMYLCASSSVGTEAFFGQGTRLTVV.

This clonotype was seen at least ten times. The V and J genes are TRBV6-2 or TRBV6-3 and TRBJ2-7; TRBD1 matches at 8 bases. From germline, CDR1 is MNHEY and CDR2 SVGEGT. This CDR3 is 15 amino acids long. J was trimmed by 2 bases and V by 6 bases; bases with no gene match: 9. The CDR3 DNA follows: TGTGCCAGCAGCCGACCGACAGGGGCCCCCTACGAGCAGTACTTC. Translated, it gives CASSRPTGAPYEQYF.

As concerns this clonotype: Given a much more abundant clone one base away, this may be a read error. The chain recombines TRBV6-2 or TRBV6-3 with TRBJ2-7; 7 bases line up with TRBD1. CDR1 and CDR2 from the germline V gene are MNHEY and SVGEGT. CDR3 size: 16 residues. CDR3: CASSLRSGQVAYEQHF. The CDR3 DNA reads as TGTGCCAGCAGCCTACGATCTGGACAGGTGGCCTACGAGCAGCACTTC.

This clonotype was seen ten or more times. The chain couples TRBV5-1 to TRBJ2-7, with TRBD2 matching over 8 bases. Trimming took 4 bases from V and 0 from J; bases not matched to a gene: 6. Per germline, CDR1 SGHRS and CDR2 YFSETQ. The CDR3 has 15 residues. CDR3 DNA: TGCGCCAGCAGCCCTACGAGCGGGGGCTCCTACGAGCAGTACTTC. Translation gives CASSPTSGGSYEQYF. Full variable domain (outside the CDR3, taken from reference TRBV5-1 and TRBJ2-7): KAGVTQTPRYLIKTRGQQVTLSCSPISGHRSVSWYQQTPGQGLQFLFEYFSETQRNKGNFPGRFSGRQFSNSRSEMNVSTLELGDSALYLCASSPTSGGSYEQYFGPGTRLTVT.

The chain joins TRBV28 to TRBJ2-3; D assignment may be TRBD1 or TRBD2 (5 bases each). Germline V gene data show CDR1 as MDHEN and CDR2 as SYDVKM. This CDR3 contains 13 residues. Trimming cost V 2 bases and J 14 bases, with 17 bases left between them. CDR3 in amino acids: CASSLKGTYKGYF. In nucleotides, the CDR3 is TGTGCCAGCAGTTTAAAGGGGACCTACAAGGGGTATTTT. Complete variable domain (other parts from reference TRBV28 and TRBJ2-3): DVKVTQSSRYLVKRTGEKVFLECVQDMDHENMFWYRQDPGLGLRLIYFSYDVKMKEKGDIPEGYSVSREKKERFSLILESASTNQTSMYLCASSLKGTYKGYFGPGTRLTVL.